Below, 25 T cell receptor beta chains from the same sample are listed, as sequenced in a study of blood T cell repertoires in COVID-19. This table comes from immunoSEQ multiplex PCR, and its TCRdb copy is limited to in-frame clones, with some not included. The sample lists some 80,000 clones; approximately 80% were seen once. Sequencing used peripheral blood. These receptors were taken from a woman aged 40 to 50 with active or convalescent COVID-19.

The J gene is TRBJ2-1, the V gene TRBV6-6; D gene ambiguous. Trimming removed 7 bases at V and 4 bases at J, with 17 bases between. This CDR3 is built from 15 residues. CDR1 and CDR2 (germline): MNHNY, SVGAGI (reference sequence). This CDR3 is CASTPDFPTYNEQFF. In nucleotides, the CDR3 is TGTGCCAGCACTCCCGACTTTCCCACATACAATGAGCAGTTCTTC.

This chain uses TRBV5-1 with TRBJ2-2; 7 bases are shared with TRBD2. J gave up 0 bases and V 1 base, and 3 bases lay outside the gene matches. The V gene's germline CDR1 is SGHRS and CDR2 YFSETQ. CDR3 length: 16 residues. Here the CDR3 reads CASSLTLATNTGELFF. CDR3 nucleotide sequence: TGCGCCAGCAGCTTGACACTAGCGACGAACACCGGGGAGCTGTTTTTT.

This clone came up a few times. The chain employs TRBV29-1 and TRBJ2-5, with TRBD2 identical over 11 bases. Trimming at V came to 4 bases and at J to 0 bases, leaving 4 bases not matched to a gene. The CDR3 is 15 amino acids. Germline V lookup: CDR1 SQVTM, CDR2 ANQGSEA. As DNA, the CDR3 is TGCAGCGTTGCCGGGACTAGCGGTAACCAAGAGACCCAGTACTTC. It encodes CSVAGTSGNQETQYF.

The chain recombines TRBV7-2 with TRBJ1-2; D gene ambiguous. The germline CDR1 and CDR2 sequences are SGHTA and FQGNSA. The CDR3 is 15 residues long. V lost 1 base to trimming and J lost 4 bases, with 13 bases between them. CDR3 bases: TGTGCCAGCAGCTTAGGAGGAGGGCTAGGCTATGGCTACACCTTC. Its translation is CASSLGGGLGYGYTF.

This chain joins TRBV18 and TRBJ1-4, with TRBD1 matching over 8 bases. The germline CDR1 and CDR2 sequences are KGHSH and LQKENI. The CDR3 consists of 17 residues. Losses at the gene ends were 2 bases for V and 8 bases for J; bases not matched to a gene: 13. The CDR3 protein is CASSPVLMRTGNEKLFF. The CDR3 region has the DNA TGTGCCAGCTCACCAGTATTAATGAGGACAGGGAACGAAAAACTGTTTTTT.

The chain couples TRBV15 to TRBJ2-1, with TRBD1 matching 7 bases. The CDR3 is made up of 16 amino acids. V lost 0 bases to trimming and J lost 9 bases; unmatched junction nucleotides: 11. The germline gives CDR1 LNHNV, CDR2 YYDKDF (reference sequence). CDR3: CATSRDAAGGYSEQFF. The DNA of the CDR3 is TGTGCCACCAGCAGAGATGCGGCAGGGGGATATAGTGAGCAGTTCTTC. The variable domain in full, with the rest retrieved from reference TRBV15 and TRBJ2-1, is DAMVIQNPRYQVTQFGKPVTLSCSQTLNHNVMYWYQQKSSQAPKLLFHYYDKDFNNEADTPDNFQSRRPNTSFCFLDIRSPGLGDTAMYLCATSRDAAGGYSEQFFGPGTRLTVL.

The chain has TRBV15 and TRBJ2-7; D call uncertain. V shed 3 bases and J shed 2 bases, with 17 bases lying between them. Germline V gives CDR1 LNHNV, CDR2 YYDKDF (reference sequence). The CDR3 is 16 amino acids. The CDR3 reads CATSRFATIPAYEQYF. In DNA form, the CDR3 reads TGTGCCACCAGCAGGTTCGCGACAATACCGGCCTACGAGCAGTACTTC.

The chain couples TRBV24-1 to TRBJ1-3; D possibly corresponds to TRBD1 (5 bases). In germline, CDR1 is KGHDR, CDR2 SFDVKD. Trimming left V 5 bases short and J 0 bases short, with 10 bases between. The CDR3 is made up of 15 amino acids. CDR3 region: CATSAWGVSGNTIYF. CDR3 nucleotides: TGTGCCACCAGTGCCTGGGGGGTCTCTGGAAACACCATATATTTT.

The chain links TRBV11-3 to TRBJ2-1, with D uncertain. Germline V CDR1 and CDR2: SGHNT, YENEEA. The CDR3 is 14 residues long. Trimming removed 1 base from V and 4 bases from J, with 8 bases in between. The DNA for the CDR3 is TGTGCCAGCAGCTTAGGATCGGTATACAATGAGCAGTTCTTC. It encodes CASSLGSVYNEQFF.

This chain connects TRBV29-1 to TRBJ2-7; a weak D match, TRBD1 (6 bases). Germline values: CDR1 SQVTM, CDR2 ANQGSEA. The CDR3 is 12 residues long. V was shortened by 4 bases and J by 2 bases, with 9 bases between the two germline ends. CDR3 loop: CSVARDTYEQYF. As DNA, the CDR3 is TGCAGCGTTGCCAGGGACACCTACGAGCAGTACTTC.

In DNA form, the CDR3 reads TGTGCCAGTAGTCCCGGGACTAGCGGGAGGGCCAATAATGAGCAGTTCTTC. It specifies CASSPGTSGRANNEQFF. This chain uses TRBV19 with TRBJ2-1; TRBD2 agrees at 16 bases. The length of the CDR3 is 17 residues. The germline V gene has CDR1 LNHDA and CDR2 SQIVND (reference sequence). J gave up 7 bases and V 5 bases, and 8 bases lay outside the gene matches.

The chain has TRBV12-5 and TRBJ2-1; no definite D call. Germline values: CDR1 LGHNT, CDR2 FRNRAP. This CDR3 contains 14 residues. The V end lost 4 bases, the J end lost 6 bases, and 13 bases lay between the germline ends. The CDR3 loop is CASGSATLGNEQFF. CDR3 nucleotide sequence: TGTGCTAGTGGTTCCGCTACCCTAGGCAATGAGCAGTTCTTC.

This clone has just one count. J is TRBJ1-4 and V is TRBV18; possibly TRBD1 for D (5 bases). Trimming took 4 bases from V and 6 from J, leaving 27 bases between them. CDR1 is KGHSH, CDR2 LQKENI, per germline. The CDR3 contains 19 residues. The CDR3 loop reads CASSRQTPGRMARDEKLFF. CDR3 bases: TGTGCCAGCTCACGACAAACTCCAGGGAGGATGGCACGAGATGAAAAACTGTTTTTT.

The V gene is TRBV4-1, the J gene TRBJ2-7; the D is unclear. CDR3 size: 16 residues. Trimming cost V 0 bases and J 0 bases, with 12 bases left between them. From germline, CDR1 is MGHRA and CDR2 YSYEKL. CDR3 coding DNA: TGCGCCAGCAGCCAAGAACCGTCGGTGAGCTCCTACGAGCAGTACTTC. This codes for CASSQEPSVSSYEQYF.

This chain joins TRBV10-3 and TRBJ1-2; a weak D match, TRBD1 (6 bases). Germline-derived CDR1 and CDR2 are ENHRY and SYGVKD. The CDR3 is 17 residues long. Trimming cost V 4 bases and J 3 bases, with 21 bases left between them. CDR3 bases: TGTGCCATCAGTGCATCACCAACAAGGACAGTCCACTATGGCTACACCTTC. Protein product: CAISASPTRTVHYGYTF.

The gene calls are TRBV10-3 and TRBJ1-1; D not resolved. CDR3 length: 13 amino acids. V lost 4 bases to trimming and J lost 3 bases, with 9 bases between them. CDR1 is ENHRY, CDR2 SYGVKD, per germline. The CDR3 coding sequence is TGTGCCATCAGTGGTGCGGATGACACTGAAGCTTTCTTT. Translation: CAISGADDTEAFF.

The chain has TRBV6-5 and TRBJ1-5; no definite D call. This CDR3 contains 15 residues. CDR1 and CDR2 (germline): MNHEY, SVGAGI. V shed 7 bases and J shed 5 bases, with 18 bases lying between them. CDR3 in DNA: TGTGCCAGCACCCTGGGAGGAACAGAATATCAGCCCCAGCATTTT. Amino acids: CASTLGGTEYQPQHF.

This chain links TRBV7-9 with TRBJ2-1, with D tentatively TRBD1 or TRBD2 (6 bases each). V was clipped by 5 bases and J by 4 bases, with 15 bases between them. CDR1 SEHNR and CDR2 FQNEAQ come from the germline V gene (reference sequence). CDR3 length: 15 amino acids. In DNA, the CDR3 is TGTGCCAGCAGCCTAGGGGGGAGGACTTACAATGAGCAGTTCTTC. This translates into CASSLGGRTYNEQFF.

CDR3 bases: TGTGCCAGCAGTCGTACAGGGAGCTACGAGCAGTACTTC. Translated, it gives CASSRTGSYEQYF. The chain uses TRBV6-2 or TRBV6-3 and TRBJ2-7, with D possibly matching TRBD1 (6 bases). In germline, CDR1 is MNHEY, CDR2 SVGEGT. This CDR3 spans 13 amino acids. With 5 bases removed from V and 3 bases from J, the gap between germline ends came to 11 bases.

The chain has TRBV7-3 and TRBJ1-6; TRBD1 is a possible D gene (5 bases). Germline CDR1 reads SGHTA; CDR2 reads FQGTGA. Trimming took 0 bases from V and 8 from J, leaving 11 bases between them. The CDR3 consists of 15 residues. CDR3 coding DNA: TGTGCCAGCAGCTTAACCCAGGGACTAGATTCACCCCTCCACTTT. Protein: CASSLTQGLDSPLHF.

This chain links TRBV7-9 with TRBJ2-5, with 12 positions matching TRBD2. Looked up from germline, CDR1 is SEHNR and CDR2 is FQNEAQ (reference sequence). CDR3 length equals 17 residues. V lost 2 bases to trimming and J lost 0 bases; unmatched junction nucleotides: 4. CDR3 region: CASSLTSGRYYQETQYF. The CDR3 DNA reads as TGTGCCAGCAGCTTAACTAGCGGGAGGTATTACCAAGAGACCCAGTACTTC.

The genes are TRBV4-3 and TRBJ2-5; no clear D gene. In germline, CDR1 is LGHNA, CDR2 YSLEER. This CDR3 spans 15 amino acids. The V end lost 2 bases, the J end lost 2 bases, and 12 bases lay between the germline ends. CDR3 in amino acids: CASSQIWAAQETQYF. In DNA form, the CDR3 reads TGCGCCAGCAGCCAAATCTGGGCAGCACAAGAGACCCAGTACTTC.

This chain joins TRBV5-1 and TRBJ1-6; TRBD1 aligns across 9 bases. Germline lookup yields CDR1 SGHRS and CDR2 YFSETQ. J was trimmed by 9 bases and V by 4 bases; bases with no gene match: 8. The CDR3 extends over 15 amino acids. CDR3 DNA sequence: TGCGCCAGCAGCCAAACCGGGACAGGGTCTTCACCCCTCCACTTT. It codes for CASSQTGTGSSPLHF. Together with reference TRBV5-1 and TRBJ1-6, the CDR3 gives the full variable domain: KAGVTQTPRYLIKTRGQQVTLSCSPISGHRSVSWYQQTPGQGLQFLFEYFSETQRNKGNFPGRFSGRQFSNSRSEMNVSTLELGDSALYLCASSQTGTGSSPLHFGNGTRLTVT.

In nucleotides, the CDR3 is TGTGCCAGTAGTACGACAGGGCTAGCGAACACTGAAGCTTTCTTT. Encoded protein: CASSTTGLANTEAFF. V gene TRBV19 combines with J gene TRBJ1-1; 7 nucleotides agree with TRBD1. V lost 4 bases, J lost 1 base, and 6 bases stayed unmatched. CDR1 is LNHDA and CDR2 is SQIVND in the germline V gene (reference sequence). The CDR3 has 15 residues.

V usage is TRBV27 and J usage is TRBJ2-2; no reliable D call. The V gene lost 0 bases and the J gene lost 6 bases, with 8 bases spanning the gap. The CDR3 is 14 residues long. Germline CDR1 is MNHEY and CDR2 is SMNVEV (reference sequence). The DNA for the CDR3 is TGTGCCAGCAGTTTATCCATCGTAGCCGGGGAGCTGTTTTTT. Its translation: CASSLSIVAGELFF.